A single sample gave rise to the 27 T cell receptor beta chains below, sequenced in a study of shared clonotypes between healthy human individuals. Assay used: immunoSEQ multiplex PCR; TCRdb lists only in-frame clones, some missing. The sample has around 1.1 million clones; around three quarters are singletons. Input material: memory CD4+ T cells from PBMCs. Sample subset: CD45RA-negative fraction. These receptors were taken from a man younger than 35 in good health. Some clones in this sample may be carry-over from other donors' samples.

V and J are TRBV5-1 and TRBJ2-7; 8 bases match TRBD2. The J segment lost 4 bases and the V segment lost 5 bases, leaving 2 bases of the junction unmatched. CDR3 size: 12 residues. Germline CDR1 SGHRS, CDR2 YFSETQ. The DNA for the CDR3 is TGCGCCAGCAGGGAGCGGGAGTACGAGCAGTACTTC. Translated: CASREREYEQYF.

The chain employs TRBV5-4 and TRBJ1-2; TRBD1 is a possible D gene (5 bases). The CDR3 contains 15 residues. Germline V lookup: CDR1 SGHNT, CDR2 YYREEE (reference sequence). Trimming pared 3 bases from V and 4 bases from J, leaving 16 bases between. The chain's CDR3 is CASSSGWGNRYGYTF. DNA of the CDR3: TGTGCCAGCAGCTCAGGGTGGGGGAATCGCTATGGCTACACCTTC.

The rearrangement joins TRBV6-4 to TRBJ1-1; D uncertain. Germline CDR1 MRHNA, CDR2 SNTAGT. CDR3 length equals 14 residues. Deletions cut 4 bases from V and 4 bases from J, with 13 bases between. DNA of the CDR3: TGTGCCAGCAGTGCCCAAGTTTGGGGCACTGAAGCTTTCTTT. It specifies CASSAQVWGTEAFF.

This clone has just one count. The chain links TRBV29-1 to TRBJ1-1; TRBD1 agrees at 7 bases. Trimming removed 6 bases from V and 3 bases from J; junction bases left unmatched: 1. CDR1 is SQVTM, CDR2 ANQGSEA, per germline. This CDR3 is built from 11 residues. The CDR3 sequence is CSVQGDTEAFF. The CDR3 bases are TGCAGCGTGCAGGGGGACACTGAAGCTTTCTTT. The whole variable domain, remainder taken from reference TRBV29-1 and TRBJ1-1, is SAVISQKPSRDICQRGTSLTIQCQVDSQVTMMFWYRQQPGQSLTLIATANQGSEATYESGFVIDKFPISRPNLTFSTLTVSNMSPEDSSIYLCSVQGDTEAFFGQGTRLTVV.

The V and J genes are TRBV29-1 and TRBJ1-1, with a weak D call TRBD1 (6 bases). Germline V lookup: CDR1 SQVTM, CDR2 ANQGSEA. Deletions cut 7 bases from V and 8 bases from J, with 17 bases between. This CDR3 spans 12 amino acids. CDR3 nucleotide sequence: TGCAGCGCCGGACAGACGGCCGGAGAAGCTTTCTTT. Residues: CSAGQTAGEAFF.

Of note for this clone: A far larger clone is off by one base, so a read error is likely. V and J are TRBV5-4 and TRBJ2-7; D might be TRBD2 (5 bases). Germline V gene data show CDR1 as SGHNT and CDR2 as YYREEE (reference sequence). The CDR3 runs to 17 residues. For the CDR3, the DNA is TGTGCCAGCAGCTTAGGGCCCACGGGAATTGTGTCCTACGAGCAGTGCTTC. Amino acids: CASSLGPTGIVSYEQCF.

This clone is a singleton in its sample. This sequence joins TRBV5-1 and TRBJ2-1; D tentatively reads TRBD1 or TRBD2 (6 bases each). V was cut by 4 bases and J by 7 bases, with 12 bases left in between. The CDR3 is made up of 13 amino acids. CDR1 and CDR2 (germline): SGHRS, YFSETQ. DNA of the CDR3: TGCGCCAGCAGCCTGGACAGCGGGAATGAGCAGTTCTTC. Its translation: CASSLDSGNEQFF.

The genes are TRBV29-1 and TRBJ1-2; D is perhaps TRBD1 (5 bases). The V gene lost 6 bases and the J gene lost 5 bases, with 19 bases spanning the gap. This CDR3 has 14 amino acids. The germline V gene encodes CDR1 SQVTM and CDR2 ANQGSEA. The chain's CDR3 is CSVMTVKVGYGYTF. Written as DNA, the CDR3 is TGCAGCGTAATGACAGTCAAGGTTGGTTATGGCTACACCTTC.

This chain connects TRBV28 to TRBJ1-1; D gene ambiguous. This CDR3 is 13 amino acids long. Trimming removed 1 base at V and 4 bases at J, with 7 bases between. The germline V gene has CDR1 MDHEN and CDR2 SYDVKM. CDR3: CASSLLASTEAFF. CDR3 nucleotides: TGTGCCAGCAGTTTATTGGCTAGCACTGAAGCTTTCTTT.

This clone was counted a few times. This chain connects TRBV7-2 to TRBJ2-5; D is uncertain. Germline V gene lookup returns CDR1 SGHTA and CDR2 FQGNSA. The ends were cut back, 0 bases at V and 5 bases at J, with 7 bases in the middle. CDR3 length equals 13 residues. CDR3 amino acids: CASSLAYRETQYF. CDR3 in DNA: TGTGCCAGCAGCTTAGCGTATAGGGAGACCCAGTACTTC.

This clone came up a few times. The CDR3 sequence is CATSTSTSREQFF. CDR3 sequence (DNA): TGTGCCACCAGCACTTCGACTAGCCGGGAGCAGTTCTTC. The chain joins TRBV15 to TRBJ2-1; TRBD2 matches at 7 bases. Trimming at V came to 4 bases and at J to 10 bases, leaving 7 bases not matched to a gene. The CDR3 has 13 amino acids. CDR1 and CDR2 (germline): LNHNV, YYDKDF (reference sequence).

The CDR3 sequence: CASSPVGSGANVLTF. As DNA, the CDR3 is TGTGCCAGCTCACCAGTCGGTTCTGGGGCCAACGTCCTGACTTTC. J is TRBJ2-6 and V is TRBV18; D not certain. There are 15 residues in the CDR3. Deletions cut 2 bases from V and 1 base from J, with 6 bases between. Germline loops: CDR1 KGHSH, CDR2 LQKENI.

This chain joins TRBV7-6 and TRBJ2-7; TRBD1 is a possible D gene (5 bases). Trimming cost V 1 base and J 6 bases, with 19 bases left between them. This CDR3 is 16 amino acids long. Germline V gene data show CDR1 as SGHVS and CDR2 as FNYEAQ. CDR3 region: CASSLGSSGPNGEQYF. Written as DNA, the CDR3 is TGTGCCAGCAGCTTAGGTAGCTCAGGGCCGAACGGCGAGCAGTACTTC.

The chain's CDR3 is CASSLTRGNQPQHF. CDR3 sequence (DNA): TGTGCCAGCAGTTTGACCAGGGGTAATCAGCCCCAGCATTTT. J is TRBJ1-5 and V is TRBV6-6, with D possibly matching TRBD1 (6 bases). Trimming stripped 4 bases from V and 4 bases from J, with 11 bases between. This CDR3 comprises 14 residues. Germline V gene data show CDR1 as MNHNY and CDR2 as SVGAGI (reference sequence).

The gene calls are TRBV18 and TRBJ1-1; a weak D match, TRBD1 (5 bases). This CDR3 region has 15 residues. V was cut by 6 bases and J by 0 bases, with 14 bases left in between. The germline V gene encodes CDR1 KGHSH and CDR2 LQKENI. For the CDR3, the DNA is TGTGCCAGCTCGCCGGGGGTCAGATTGAACACTGAAGCTTTCTTT. Amino acid sequence: CASSPGVRLNTEAFF. The complete variable domain, with remaining parts taken from reference TRBV18 and TRBJ1-1, reads NAGVMQNPRHLVRRRGQEARLRCSPMKGHSHVYWYRQLPEEGLKFMVYLQKENIIDESGMPKERFSAEFPKEGPSILRIQQVVRGDSAAYFCASSPGVRLNTEAFFGQGTRLTVV.

In this sample, this clone turned up a few times. Here the CDR3 DNA reads TGTGCCAGCAGTTACTCGATGGGGTACGAGCAGTACTTC. This sequence encodes CASSYSMGYEQYF. This sequence joins TRBV6-6 and TRBJ2-7; D is uncertain. The germline gives CDR1 MNHNY, CDR2 SVGAGI (reference sequence). There are 13 residues in the CDR3. Trimming removed 0 bases from V and 4 bases from J, with 7 bases in between.

The V gene is TRBV5-1, the J gene TRBJ1-2; no clear D gene. Trimming cost V 5 bases and J 3 bases, with 11 bases left between them. The germline CDR1 and CDR2 sequences are SGHRS and YFSETQ. CDR3 size: 13 residues. The CDR3 DNA reads TGCGCCAGCAGTTATGACACCTACTATGGCTACACCTTC. As protein: CASSYDTYYGYTF.

CDR3 sequence reads: CASSGGQGAYEQYF. The CDR3 region has the DNA TGCGCCAGCAGCGGGGGACAGGGGGCCTACGAGCAGTACTTC. J is TRBJ2-7 and V is TRBV5-1, with 11 bases that match TRBD1. The CDR3 loop spans 14 amino acids. Germline loops: CDR1 SGHRS, CDR2 YFSETQ. The V and J ends lost 4 bases and 2 bases, in that order; junction bases with no gene match: 2.

The rearrangement joins TRBV7-2 to TRBJ2-1; 12 bases line up with TRBD1. Germline V lookup: CDR1 SGHTA, CDR2 FQGNSA. The CDR3 is made up of 16 amino acids. Trimming took 3 bases from V and 8 from J; bases not matched to a gene: 8. Here the CDR3 reads CASSLVGTGGLDEQFF. The CDR3 nucleotides are TGTGCCAGCAGCTTGGTGGGGACAGGGGGCCTCGATGAGCAGTTCTTC.

The rearrangement joins TRBV6-1 to TRBJ2-3, with D perhaps TRBD1 (5 bases). The V gene's germline CDR1 is MNHNS and CDR2 SASEGT. V shed 5 bases and J shed 5 bases, with 17 bases lying between them. The CDR3 spans 15 residues. Here the CDR3 DNA reads TGTGCCAGCAGTCCAGGGAAGGCAGGAGTAGATACGCAGTATTTT. It encodes CASSPGKAGVDTQYF.

V and J are TRBV14 and TRBJ1-1, with a weak D call TRBD1 (6 bases). CDR1 and CDR2 from the germline V gene are SGHDN and FVKESK. The V gene lost 1 base and the J gene lost 0 bases, with 12 bases spanning the gap. There are 16 residues in the CDR3. Here the CDR3 reads CASSQVWGQVNTEAFF. DNA for the CDR3: TGTGCCAGCAGCCAAGTTTGGGGACAAGTGAACACTGAAGCTTTCTTT. The full variable domain, rest sourced from reference TRBV14 and TRBJ1-1, is EAGVTQFPSHSVIEKGQTVTLRCDPISGHDNLYWYRRVMGKEIKFLLHFVKESKQDESGMPNNRFLAERTGGTYSTLKVQPAELEDSGVYFCASSQVWGQVNTEAFFGQGTRLTVV.

This clone was detected only a few times. The chain joins TRBV6-5 to TRBJ2-7, with 8 positions matching TRBD2. With V trimmed by 6 bases and J by 3 bases, 7 bases remained unmatched. This CDR3 is built from 14 residues. Germline CDR1 and CDR2: MNHEY and SVGAGI. The CDR3 region is CASRRTSKDYEQYF. The CDR3 DNA reads as TGTGCCAGCAGAAGGACTAGCAAAGACTACGAGCAGTACTTC.

Of note for this clone: Other DNA sequences from this sample encode an identical CDR3 as well. V usage is TRBV28 and J usage is TRBJ2-2, with D perhaps TRBD1 or TRBD2 (5 bases each). Germline CDR1 is MDHEN and CDR2 is SYDVKM. The CDR3 spans 13 residues. The V end was cut by 2 bases, the J end by 6 bases, with 7 bases between. This CDR3 is CASSLTGPGELFF. The CDR3 DNA sequence: TGTGCCAGCAGTTTAACGGGACCCGGGGAGCTGTTTTTT.

For this clone: Additional DNA sequences in this sample encode the identical CDR3. The chain carries TRBV30 and TRBJ1-2; D unclear. Trimming took off 2 bases at V and 8 bases at J, with 9 bases between the two ends. Germline V gives CDR1 GTSNPN, CDR2 SVGIG (reference sequence). The CDR3 spans 11 residues. This CDR3 reads CAWSPGVGYTF. The CDR3 coding sequence is TGTGCCTGGAGTCCTGGGGTAGGCTACACCTTC.

In the case of this clone: One base away lies a much larger clone, so this may be a sequencing read error. The sample holds other DNA sequences that translate to the same CDR3. The rearrangement joins TRBV28 to TRBJ2-3, with D unclear. Germline values: CDR1 MDHEN, CDR2 SYDVKM. The CDR3 sequence is 11 residues long. The V end was cut by 2 bases, the J end by 5 bases, with 2 bases between. The CDR3 loop is CASSLGDTQYF. The CDR3 nucleotides read TGTGCCAGCAGTTTAGGAGATACGCAGTATTTT.

V and J are TRBV9 and TRBJ2-2; TRBD1 matches at 11 bases. CDR1 SGDLS and CDR2 YYNGEE come from the germline V gene. With V trimmed by 2 bases and J by 0 bases, 6 bases remained unmatched. CDR3 size: 18 residues. The CDR3 here is CASSVRTGGATNTGELFF. Written as DNA, the CDR3 is TGTGCCAGCAGCGTGAGGACAGGGGGCGCGACGAACACCGGGGAGCTGTTTTTT.

The chain recombines TRBV14 with TRBJ2-5, with D unresolved. Trimming took 3 bases from V and 5 from J, leaving 16 bases between them. There are 15 residues in the CDR3. Looked up from germline, CDR1 is SGHDN and CDR2 is FVKESK. CDR3 coding DNA: TGTGCCAGCAGCCAGCAGACGGGTTTGGGGGAGACCCAGTACTTC. It is translated as CASSQQTGLGETQYF.